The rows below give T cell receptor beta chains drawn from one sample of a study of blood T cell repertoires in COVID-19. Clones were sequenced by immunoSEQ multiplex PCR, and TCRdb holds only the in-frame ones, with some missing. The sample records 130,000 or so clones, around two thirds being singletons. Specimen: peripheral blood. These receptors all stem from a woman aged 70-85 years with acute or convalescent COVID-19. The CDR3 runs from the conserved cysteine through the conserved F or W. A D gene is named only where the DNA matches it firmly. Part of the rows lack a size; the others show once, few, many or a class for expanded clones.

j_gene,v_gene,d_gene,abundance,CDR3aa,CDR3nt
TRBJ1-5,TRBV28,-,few,CASSFGMAGGSNQPQHF,TGTGCCAGCAGTTTTGGTATGGCCGGGGGAAGCAATCAGCCCCAGCATTTT
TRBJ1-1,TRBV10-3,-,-,CAIISTEKTEAFF,TGTGCCATCATTTCTACTGAGAAGACTGAAGCTTTCTTT
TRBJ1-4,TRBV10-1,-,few,CASKREPATNEKLFF,TGCGCCAGCAAGAGGGAACCCGCAACTAATGAAAAACTGTTTTTT
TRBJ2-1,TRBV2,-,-,CASRRGGLSYNEQFF,TGTGCCAGCAGAAGGGGGGGGCTTTCCTACAATGAGCAGTTCTTC
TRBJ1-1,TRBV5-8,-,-,CASSLDTGISEAFF,TGTGCCAGCAGCTTGGACACGGGGATCTCTGAAGCTTTCTTT
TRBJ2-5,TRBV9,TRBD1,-,CASSGERGLEETQYF,TGTGCCAGCAGCGGGGAGAGGGGGCTAGAGGAGACCCAGTACTTC
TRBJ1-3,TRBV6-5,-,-,CASRATGHSGNTIYF,TGTGCCAGCAGGGCTACAGGGCACTCTGGAAACACCATATATTTT
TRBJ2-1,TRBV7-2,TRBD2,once,CASSPRLAGGHEQFF,TGTGCCAGCAGCCCTCGACTAGCGGGAGGCCATGAGCAGTTCTTC
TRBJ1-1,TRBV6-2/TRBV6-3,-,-,CASSYRPRQAQSKMNTEAFF,TGTGCCAGCAGTTACAGACCCCGACAGGCCCAAAGTAAGATGAACACTGAAGCTTTCTTT
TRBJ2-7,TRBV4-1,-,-,CASSLFEAGWEQYF,TGCGCCAGCAGCCTTTTCGAGGCCGGATGGGAGCAGTACTTC
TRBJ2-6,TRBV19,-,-,CASSIIEGSGANVLTF,TGTGCCAGTAGTATAATTGAGGGCTCTGGGGCCAACGTCCTGACTTTC
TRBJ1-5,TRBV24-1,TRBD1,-,CATSVGTGGDQPQHF,TGTGCCACCAGTGTAGGGACAGGGGGCGACCAGCCCCAGCATTTT
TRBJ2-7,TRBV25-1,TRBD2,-,CASSGGGLAGGREQYF,TGTGCCAGCAGTGGCGGGGGACTAGCGGGAGGGAGGGAGCAGTACTTC
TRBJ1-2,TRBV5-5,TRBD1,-,CASSADRALAGGYTF,TGTGCCAGCAGCGCCGACAGGGCCCTTGCTGGAGGCTACACCTTC
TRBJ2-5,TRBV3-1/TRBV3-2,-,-,CASSNRGGVQETQYF,TGTGCCAGCAGCAACAGGGGGGGGGTTCAAGAGACCCAGTACTTC
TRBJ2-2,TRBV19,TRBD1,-,CASLRGRDTGELFF,TGTGCCAGTCTCAGGGGGCGCGACACCGGGGAGCTGTTTTTT
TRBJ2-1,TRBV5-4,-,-,CASSLAGPSSYNEQFF,TGTGCCAGCAGCTTAGCGGGTCCGAGCTCCTACAATGAGCAGTTCTTC
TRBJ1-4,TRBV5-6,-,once,CASSSGGEGTNEKLFF,TGTGCCAGCAGCTCGGGCGGCGAGGGAACTAATGAAAAACTGTTTTTT
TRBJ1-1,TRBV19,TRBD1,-,CASSLPLSAGGTEAFF,TGTGCCAGTAGTCTCCCCCTAAGCGCAGGGGGCACTGAAGCTTTCTTT
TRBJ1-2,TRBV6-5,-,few,CASSYSGGNYGYTF,TGTGCCAGCAGTTACTCCGGGGGTAACTATGGCTACACCTTC
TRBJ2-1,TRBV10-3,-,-,CAISGAPNEQFF,TGTGCCATCAGTGGGGCCCCCAATGAGCAGTTCTTC
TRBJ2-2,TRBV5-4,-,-,CASSFAGGSGELFF,TGTGCCAGCAGCTTTGCAGGGGGGTCCGGGGAGCTGTTTTTT
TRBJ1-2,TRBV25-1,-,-,CASSAEDRRGYTF,TGTGCCAGCAGCGCCGAGGACAGAAGGGGCTACACCTTC
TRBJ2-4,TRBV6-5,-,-,CASMGQNDNIQYF,TGTGCCAGCATGGGCCAAAACGATAACATTCAGTACTTC
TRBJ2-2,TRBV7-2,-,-,CASSYFGGTGELFF,TGTGCCAGCAGCTATTTCGGGGGCACCGGGGAGCTGTTTTTT
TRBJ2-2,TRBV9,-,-,CASSRDSFPGELFF,TGTGCCAGCAGCCGGGACTCTTTTCCCGGGGAGCTGTTTTTT
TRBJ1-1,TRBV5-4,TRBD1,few,CASSPSQGAGTEAFF,TGTGCCAGCAGCCCATCACAGGGGGCGGGCACTGAAGCTTTCTTT
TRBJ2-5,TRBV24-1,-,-,CATSARGTQYF,TGTGCCACCAGTGCCCGGGGGACCCAGTACTTC
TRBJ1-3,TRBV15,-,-,CATSSTRAGNTIYF,TGTGCCACCAGCAGTACACGGGCTGGAAACACCATATATTTT